Listed below are T cell receptor beta chains from one sample, sequenced in a study of tumor-infiltrating lymphocytes in primary liver carcinoma. Via MiXCR, TCRdb re-called the multiplex PCR reads, giving one row per CDR3 protein. Of some 55,000 distinct CDR3 sequences in the sample, roughly 77% were seen once. Sample: liver tumor tissue from sampling region 2. Every receptor here comes from a man aged 35-49 years with primary liver carcinoma and hepatitis B virus infection. The CDR3 runs from the conserved cysteine through the conserved F or W. The D gene is left open where the match is weak. Clone size is not always given. Where it is, it says once, few, many or a class for expanded clones.

TRBV12-3/TRBV12-4	TRBJ2-1	many	-	TGTGCCAGCAGTACGCCTTCGGAGTCCTACAATGAGCAGTTCTTC	CASSTPSESYNEQFF
TRBV10-3	TRBJ2-3	once	-	TGTGCCATCAGTGACCGGGGACGAGGCACAGATACGCAGTATTTT	CAISDRGRGTDTQYF
TRBV11-2	TRBJ2-3	-	TRBD1	TGTGGCAGTAGCTTTCGGGACAGTACAGATACGCAGTATTTT	CGSSFRDSTDTQYF
TRBV12-3/TRBV12-4	TRBJ1-2	-	TRBD1	TGTCCCAGTAGTTTAAGGGACAGGCCCTTCTATGGCTACATCTTC	CPSSLRDRPFYGYIF
TRBV28	TRBJ2-4	many	-	TGTGCGACGTTCACAACCAACAAAAACATTCAGTACTTC	CATFTTNKNIQYF
TRBV7-8	TRBJ2-3	-	-	TGTGCCAGCAGCCCGACAGTCCGAAACACAGATACGCAGTATTTT	CASSPTVRNTDTQYF
TRBV28	TRBJ2-2	-	TRBD2	TGTGCCAGCAGTCCCCGGACTAGCGGGAGTACCGGGGAGCTGTTTTTT	CASSPRTSGSTGELFF
TRBV11-2	TRBJ2-1	-	-	TGTGCCAGCAGCCTCTCCAACCGGGGTCTCGTGAAACATGTTCGCTCCTACAATGAGCAGTTCTTC	CASSLSNRGLVKHVRSYNEQFF
TRBV2	TRBJ2-7	-	-	TGTGCCAGCGGTTCGACGGGGTCCTACGAGCAGTACTTC	CASGSTGSYEQYF
TRBV5-1	TRBJ1-4	-	TRBD1	TGCGCCAGCAGCTCGGGTGTCTTAGAGCCGGGACAGGACGATGAAAAACTGTATTTT	CASSSGVLEPGQDDEKLYF
TRBV6-5	TRBJ1-2	-	-	TGTGCCACTATGAGAGGGCCTGATGGCTATACCTTC	CATMRGPDGYTF
TRBV6-1	TRBJ2-1	many	TRBD1	TGTGCCAGCAGTGATTTAGGGGGCGGCGATGAGCAGTTCTTC	CASSDLGGGDEQFF
TRBV28	TRBJ1-1	-	-	TGTGCCAGCAGTTCACCCACAGGGCTCACTGAAGCTTTCTTT	CASSSPTGLTEAFF
TRBV5-6	TRBJ2-3	many	TRBD2	TGTGCCAGCAGCACTGGGACTAGCGCCCGGGATACGCAGTATTTT	CASSTGTSARDTQYF
TRBV29-1	TRBJ2-1	-	-	TGCACCGTCTGGGAATTTGATGAGCAGTTCTTC	CTVWEFDEQFF
TRBV6-5	TRBJ2-1	medium-sized	TRBD1	TGTGCCAGCAGTCCCCTTACCCCAGGACAGGGCTACAATGAGCAGTTCTTC	CASSPLTPGQGYNEQFF
TRBV10-3	TRBJ2-7	once	TRBD2	TGTGCCATCACCATTGTGGCTAGCGGTACCTGCGAGCAGTACTTC	CAITIVASGTCEQYF
TRBV11-2	TRBJ2-5	-	-	TGTGCCATCAGCTTAGATTTCCCGGAGAGCCAGTACTTC	CAISLDFPESQYF
TRBV7-3	TRBJ2-1	few	-	TGTGCCAGCAGCTTAAATAGGGGCCAGGAGCAGTTCTTC	CASSLNRGQEQFF
TRBV11-2	TRBJ2-3	-	TRBD2	TGTGCCGGAAGGGCGGGGGAGCCCGCAGATACGCAGTATTTT	CAGRAGEPADTQYF
TRBV6-5	TRBJ2-1	-	-	TGTGCCAGCAGTTACTTGGCGAGAGGGGGTAATGAGCAGTTCTTC	CASSYLARGGNEQFF
TRBV11-2	TRBJ2-3	-	-	TGTCCCAGCAGCGTAGTTAACACAGATACGCAGTATTTC	CPSSVVNTDTQYF
TRBV4-1	TRBJ1-5	once	-	TGCGCCAGCAGCTTACGCCAGGGTACAGGGCATCAACCCCAGCATTTT	CASSLRQGTGHQPQHF
TRBV5-5	TRBJ2-5	-	-	TGCGCCAGCAGCTTGGGGGATAGCAGGGAGATCCAGTACTTC	CASSLGDSREIQYF
TRBV28	TRBJ2-5	-	TRBD2	TGTGCCAGCAGTTTCGGGTTAGCGGGAGGGCCGCAAGAGACCCAGTACTTC	CASSFGLAGGPQETQYF
TRBV6-5	TRBJ2-3	-	-	TGTGCCAGCTGTTACTCCCCGCTTGCAACTAGCACAGATAGGCAGTATTTT	CASCYSPLATSTDRQYF
TRBV14	TRBJ2-7	-	-	TGTACCAGCAGGATGGGAGGACTCCTGGAGCAGTGCTTC	CTSRMGGLLEQCF
TRBV7-9	TRBJ2-2	-	-	TGTGCCAGCAGCCTAGGGGGGACCGGGAAGCTGTTTTTT	CASSLGGTGKLFF
TRBV6-6	TRBJ1-1	-	-	TGTGCCACCAGTTACGGGCCCACCGAAGCTTCCTTT	CATSYGPTEASF
TRBV4-2	TRBJ2-2	many	TRBD2	TGTGCCAGCAGCCAAGAAACTAGCGGGAGTAGGGAGCTGTTTTTT	CASSQETSGSRELFF
TRBV6-1	TRBJ2-6	once	-	-	CASSLWTRMKAGTNILTF
TRBV11-2	TRBJ2-2	-	-	TGTGTCAGCAGTTTAGTTCGGACGTACCTAGGGACCGGGGAGCTGTTTTTT	CVSSLVRTYLGTGELFF
TRBV4-1	TRBJ1-2	-	-	TGCGCCAGCATACAAGAGGGCCTGGCGTTTGGCTACACCTTC	CASIQEGLAFGYTF
TRBV4-1	TRBJ2-3	-	-	TGCGCCAGCAACCAAGTTCAGGTGGGAGGGGGTACACAGTATTTT	CASNQVQVGGGTQYF
TRBV30	TRBJ2-1	-	-	TGCGCCTGGAGTGGGGGAAATGAGCAGTTCTTC	CAWSGGNEQFF
TRBV29-1	TRBJ1-5	once	-	TGCGGCGTGTCCGGGGGCGCTAGCAATCAGCCCCAACATTTT	CGVSGGASNQPQHF
TRBV4-2	TRBJ2-5	-	-	TGTGCCAGTAGCCAAGATTTCCGGACCCAAGAGACCCAGTACTTC	CASSQDFRTQETQYF
TRBV29-1	TRBJ2-1	many	TRBD1	TGCAGCGTAGAGAGTGGGACAGGGGGCGCGGGCAGGCAGTTCTTC	CSVESGTGGAGRQFF
TRBV28	TRBJ1-2	-	-	TGTGCCAGCAGTTCAACTAGCGCCCAGGGCCGGGTCTATGGCTACACCTTC	CASSSTSAQGRVYGYTF